This T cell receptor beta chain was sequenced during a study of identifying expanded T cells in peripheral blood. With respect to this clone: Its antigen remains unknown.

Profiled with immunoSEQ multiplex PCR; TCRdb holds only in-frame clones, not every one. The table shows under 85,000 clones, with roughly 84% occurring only once. Notes on the study in general: Variance in clone template counts between roughly 2-week samples significantly increased with total template count across all healthy donors. Roughly 1.2 clones differed between technical replicates, versus approximately 17 and 20 over time.

Healthy donors had no documented immune events, such as infections, while sampled. The material sequenced was blood. The TCR was taken from a person aged 18 to 75 in good health.

The CDR3 DNA reads as TGTGCCAGCAGTCTCATTGGGCCGGACTATGGCTACACCTTC. It specifies CASSLIGPDYGYTF. This rearrangement joins TRBV27 to TRBJ1-2; the D is unclear. Germline CDR1 reads MNHEY; CDR2 reads SMNVEV (reference sequence). V was cut by 5 bases and J by 3 bases, with 13 bases left in between. The CDR3 is 14 amino acids.